These 3 T cell receptor beta chains originate from one sample sequenced in a study of cytomegalovirus exposure and HLA in healthy donors. The PCR used 60 Vbeta and 13 Jbeta primers. TCRdb's copy holds only in-frame clones and misses some; the assay was immunoSEQ multiplex PCR. Its table lists 50,000 to 70,000 clones. Sequencing was carried out using PBMCs. These receptors all come from a man aged 50 or older in good health and CMV-seropositive.

The gene calls are TRBV5-6 and TRBJ2-2; 9 nucleotides line up with TRBD2. CDR3 length: 16 residues. Unmatched junction bases numbered 7, after V lost 1 base and J lost 6 bases. Per germline, CDR1 SGHDT and CDR2 YYEEEE. CDR3 residues: CASSLIMTSGAGELFF. As DNA, the CDR3 is TGTGCCAGCAGCTTGATCATGACTAGCGGTGCCGGGGAGCTGTTTTTT.

This chain joins TRBV5-1 and TRBJ2-7; D is perhaps TRBD1 (5 bases). Germline values: CDR1 SGHRS, CDR2 YFSETQ. The V and J ends lost 3 bases and 3 bases respectively, with 10 bases between them. The CDR3 is made up of 13 amino acids. The DNA for the CDR3 is TGCGCCAGCAGCTCCAGGGTAGGCTACGAGCAGTACTTC. Its protein product is CASSSRVGYEQYF.

The chain recombines TRBV5-1 with TRBJ2-1, with 7 bases fitting TRBD2. J gave up 4 bases and V 0 bases, and 7 bases lay outside the gene matches. Per the germline V gene, CDR1 is SGHRS and CDR2 is YFSETQ. CDR3 length equals 16 residues. Here the CDR3 reads CASSLVSSGGYNEQFF. In nucleotides, the CDR3 is TGCGCCAGCAGCTTGGTGTCTAGCGGAGGGTACAATGAGCAGTTCTTC.